The 14 T cell receptor beta chains listed next were all sequenced from one sample in a study of CD8 T cells in ankylosing spondylitis. TCRdb passed the 5' RACE reads through MiXCR, listing each CDR3 protein once. The data contain 250,000 to 400,000 distinct CDR3 sequences, under 14% of them seen just once; the ten biggest clones take up 9.1%. The sample comprised blood, either unsorted or a sorted T cell fraction (not recorded which). Source of these receptors: a female donor with ankylosing spondylitis or in good health (not recorded which).

This clonotype was recorded many times. The rearrangement uses TRBV27 and TRBJ2-7, with 9 nucleotides matching TRBD2. Germline V gene data show CDR1 as MNHEY and CDR2 as SMNVEV (reference sequence). The CDR3 extends over 13 amino acids. The V and J ends lost 6 bases and 2 bases, in that order; junction bases with no gene match: 2. The CDR3 here is CASRRGGAYEQYF. The CDR3 coding sequence is TGTGCCAGCAGACGCGGGGGGGCCTACGAGCAGTACTTC.

This clonotype was recorded many times. CDR3 residues: CASSASDGGGYGYTF. The CDR3 DNA sequence: TGTGCCAGCAGCGCGTCGGATGGGGGCGGCTATGGCTACACCTTC. The rearrangement joins TRBV7-8 to TRBJ1-2, with TRBD1 as a possible D gene (6 bases). V was pared by 5 bases and J by 4 bases, with 17 bases between. In germline, CDR1 is SGHVS, CDR2 FQNEAQ. CDR3 length: 15 amino acids.

This clonotype was detected ten times or more. The chain couples TRBV20-1 to TRBJ2-5; 11 bases agree with TRBD2. Germline lookup yields CDR1 DFQATT and CDR2 SNEGSKA (reference sequence). The CDR3 is 18 residues long. Trimming at V came to 0 bases and at J to 2 bases, leaving 11 bases not matched to a gene. The CDR3 DNA reads TGCAGTGCTAGAGATTCCAAATTAGCGGGAGGGTTTCAAGAGACCCAGTACTTC. The encoded protein is CSARDSKLAGGFQETQYF.

J is TRBJ1-5 and V is TRBV20-1, with TRBD1 as a possible D gene (5 bases). The germline gives CDR1 DFQATT, CDR2 SNEGSKA (reference sequence). The CDR3 length is 16 residues. Trimming removed 3 bases from V and 3 bases from J, with 18 bases in between. The DNA for the CDR3 is TGCAGTGCTAGGTCGAGGGGAACCCCCTCCAATCAGCCCCAGCATTTT. It yields the protein CSARSRGTPSNQPQHF.

In its sample, this clonotype was seen many times. The chain combines TRBV5-1 with TRBJ2-3; perhaps TRBD2 as D (6 bases). The V gene lost 4 bases and the J gene lost 2 bases, with 17 bases spanning the gap. In germline, CDR1 is SGHRS, CDR2 YFSETQ. CDR3 length equals 16 residues. The CDR3 is CASSVFPGLPTDTQYF. In nucleotides, the CDR3 is TGCGCCAGCAGCGTTTTTCCGGGACTCCCCACAGATACGCAGTATTTT. Full variable domain (remainder filled in from reference TRBV5-1 and TRBJ2-3): KAGVTQTPRYLIKTRGQQVTLSCSPISGHRSVSWYQQTPGQGLQFLFEYFSETQRNKGNFPGRFSGRQFSNSRSEMNVSTLELGDSALYLCASSVFPGLPTDTQYFGPGTRLTVL.

The rearrangement links TRBV30 to TRBJ2-5; 7 nucleotides agree with TRBD1. Trimming at V came to 5 bases and at J to 0 bases, leaving 6 bases not matched to a gene. There are 14 residues in the CDR3. In germline, CDR1 is GTSNPN, CDR2 SVGIG (reference sequence). The CDR3 spells CAWGTVLHQETQYF. The DNA of the CDR3 is TGTGCCTGGGGGACAGTCTTGCACCAAGAGACCCAGTACTTC.

This clonotype was seen a handful of times. The chain joins TRBV27 to TRBJ2-4; 7 bases fit TRBD1. The CDR3 has 17 residues. Germline CDR1 MNHEY, CDR2 SMNVEV (reference sequence). V shed 8 bases, J shed 1 base, and the junction held 14 bases outside the gene matches. In DNA, the CDR3 is TGTGCCAGCTCCTTTGACCGGACAGGTCAGGCCAAAAACATTCAGTACTTC. Translated: CASSFDRTGQAKNIQYF.

This clonotype showed up just a few times. The rearrangement links TRBV20-1 to TRBJ2-7, with 12 bases that match TRBD2. The ends lost 7 bases at V and 3 bases at J; junction bases unmatched: 7. The CDR3 runs 14 residues. Germline-derived CDR1 and CDR2 are DFQATT and SNEGSKA (reference sequence). The CDR3 sequence: CSVYPTSGSYEQYF. The CDR3 DNA sequence: TGCAGTGTTTACCCGACTAGCGGGAGCTACGAGCAGTACTTC.

This clonotype was seen ten or more times. The V and J genes are TRBV11-2 and TRBJ2-1; TRBD2 matches 13 bases. The CDR3 sequence is 17 residues long. Trimming removed 5 bases from V and 7 bases from J; junction bases left unmatched: 11. The V gene's germline CDR1 is SGHAT and CDR2 FQNNGV. The CDR3 bases are TGTGCCAGCAGCCAATGGACTAGCGGGAGCTCACGGAATGAGCAGTTCTTC. Residues: CASSQWTSGSSRNEQFF.

Remarks on this clonotype: This may be a read error: a much more frequent sequence differs by one nucleotide. Given the absence of the conserved phenylalanine or tryptophan at the CDR3 end, a read error is likely. The J gene is TRBJ2-1, the V gene TRBV2, with 8 bases identical to TRBD2. V dropped 7 bases and J dropped 8; count of bases not matched to a gene: 7. This CDR3 is built from 13 residues. CDR1 and CDR2 from the germline V gene are SNHLY and FYNNEI. CDR3 sequence reads: CASKGTRGDEQFS. CDR3 DNA sequence: TGTGCCAGCAAAGGGACTAGAGGAGATGAGCAGTTCTCC.

The table lists this clonotype with many counts. The chain recombines TRBV15 with TRBJ1-1, with D tentatively TRBD1 (5 bases). The CDR3 contains 14 residues. V dropped 5 bases and J dropped 1 base, with 11 bases sitting between them. Germline V gene lookup returns CDR1 LNHNV and CDR2 YYDKDF (reference sequence). CDR3 residues: CATSGTVENTEAFF. The CDR3 DNA reads TGTGCCACCAGCGGGACGGTGGAGAACACTGAAGCTTTCTTT.

The table lists this clonotype with many counts. This chain joins TRBV5-1 and TRBJ2-1; possibly TRBD2 for D (6 bases). Germline V lookup: CDR1 SGHRS, CDR2 YFSETQ. The V end was cut by 0 bases, the J end by 9 bases, with 10 bases between. This CDR3 comprises 13 residues. The CDR3 sequence: CASSLAGRSEQFF. The CDR3 nucleotides are TGCGCCAGCAGCTTGGCCGGGAGAAGTGAGCAGTTCTTC.

The rearrangement joins TRBV20-1 to TRBJ2-3; TRBD2 aligns across 10 bases. Germline assignment: CDR1 DFQATT and CDR2 SNEGSKA (reference sequence). The CDR3 runs 15 residues. Trimming took 6 bases from V and 0 from J; bases not matched to a gene: 6. The CDR3 region is CSALSTSGSTDTQYF. For the CDR3, the DNA is TGCAGTGCCCTTTCGACTAGCGGGAGCACAGATACGCAGTATTTT.

The chain links TRBV11-3 to TRBJ2-2, with D tentatively TRBD2 (6 bases). V was shortened by 5 bases and J by 4 bases, with 14 bases between the two germline ends. Germline assignment: CDR1 SGHNT and CDR2 YENEEA. The CDR3 totals 15 residues. CDR3 loop: CASSPGAGLTGELFF. CDR3 coding DNA: TGTGCCAGCAGCCCCGGCGCGGGACTCACCGGGGAGCTGTTTTTT.